Listed below are T cell receptor beta chains from one sample, sequenced in a study of T cell responses to AZD1222 COVID-19 vaccine. TCRdb's copy holds only in-frame clones and misses some; the assay was immunoSEQ multiplex PCR. The sample holds 140,000 to 150,000 clones; approximately 89% are singletons and the top ten take roughly 1.7%. The input for sequencing was peripheral blood, taken 28 days after the second AZD1222 dose. The receptors were sampled from an adult who received the AZD1222 COVID-19 vaccine. Each CDR3 is given with its conserved first and last residue. D genes are given only for firm matches. Size tells how often a clone was seen (once, few, many) or the class of an expanded clone, and some rows leave it out.

once	14	TRBJ1-2	TRBV28	NA	CASSFGLPLGGYTF	TGTGCCAGCAGTTTCGGTCTACCGCTTGGTGGCTACACCTTC
NA	14	TRBJ1-1	TRBV28	NA	CASSRTALNTEAFF	TGTGCCAGCAGTAGGACAGCCTTGAACACTGAAGCTTTCTTT
NA	14	TRBJ1-2	TRBV7-9	NA	CASSLEGNNYGYTF	TGTGCCAGCAGCTTGGAGGGCAATAACTATGGCTACACCTTC
NA	16	TRBJ1-5	TRBV19	NA	CASSIDVGRSNQPQHF	TGTGCCAGTAGTATAGATGTGGGGCGAAGCAATCAGCCCCAGCATTTT
NA	15	TRBJ2-2	TRBV7-2	TRBD2	CASITIAGVPGELFF	TGTGCCAGCATCACAATAGCGGGAGTCCCCGGGGAGCTGTTTTTT
NA	16	TRBJ1-6	TRBV7-9	NA	CASSLGPGAPHSPLHF	TGTGCCAGCAGCTTAGGCCCAGGGGCGCCGCATTCACCCCTCCACTTT
NA	15	TRBJ1-1	TRBV7-8	NA	CASSLVSSGGTEAFF	TGTGCCAGCAGCTTAGTTTCCAGCGGGGGCACTGAAGCTTTCTTT
NA	15	TRBJ2-6	TRBV29-1	NA	CSVEQGGSGANVLTF	TGCAGCGTAGAACAGGGAGGGTCTGGGGCCAACGTCCTGACTTTC
NA	14	TRBJ2-2	TRBV9	NA	CASSVDSRIGELFF	TGTGCCAGCAGCGTAGACAGCAGAATCGGGGAGCTGTTTTTT
NA	11	TRBJ1-2	TRBV30	TRBD1	CAWGQGYGYTF	TGTGCCTGGGGACAGGGATATGGCTACACCTTC
NA	11	TRBJ2-3	TRBV27	NA	CASISGDTQYF	TGTGCCAGCATCTCGGGAGATACGCAGTATTTT
NA	14	TRBJ1-5	TRBV19	NA	CASSGTANNQPQHF	TGTGCCAGTAGTGGAACCGCCAACAATCAGCCCCAGCATTTT
NA	12	TRBJ1-2	TRBV19	NA	CASRTGGHGYTF	TGTGCCAGTAGAACGGGGGGGCATGGCTACACCTTC
NA	15	TRBJ1-1	TRBV7-8	NA	CASSPLSPSDTEAFF	TGTGCCAGCAGCCCCCTCAGCCCGAGCGACACTGAAGCTTTCTTT
NA	14	TRBJ2-1	TRBV4-1	TRBD2	CATRGTSGSNEQFF	TGCGCAACCCGAGGGACTAGCGGGAGCAATGAGCAGTTCTTC
NA	12	TRBJ1-1	TRBV3-1/TRBV3-2	NA	CASSQSGMGAFF	TGTGCCAGCAGCCAAAGCGGGATGGGCGCTTTCTTT
NA	17	TRBJ2-1	TRBV15	NA	CATSTLTNTGSYNEQFF	TGTGCCACCAGCACCCTTACGAATACTGGCTCCTACAATGAGCAGTTCTTC
NA	13	TRBJ1-5	TRBV24-1	TRBD1	CAILTGAPQPQHF	TGTGCCATTTTGACAGGGGCTCCTCAGCCCCAGCATTTT
NA	13	TRBJ1-1	TRBV6-5	NA	CASIPTGNTEAFF	TGTGCCAGCATCCCGACAGGGAACACTGAAGCTTTCTTT
NA	14	TRBJ1-2	TRBV6-4	TRBD1	CASSDSYRGGGYTF	TGTGCCAGCAGTGACTCTTACAGGGGAGGCGGCTACACCTTC
once	15	TRBJ2-2	TRBV5-1	NA	CASSVGHLRAGELFF	TGCGCCAGCAGCGTAGGACACCTCCGGGCCGGGGAGCTGTTTTTT
NA	16	TRBJ2-7	TRBV30	TRBD2	CAWSVSGLAGENEQYF	TGTGCCTGGAGTGTATCGGGACTAGCGGGAGAAAACGAGCAGTACTTC
NA	17	TRBJ1-6	TRBV4-3	TRBD1	CASSQGARTGGNSPLHF	TGCGCCAGCAGCCAAGGTGCCCGGACAGGGGGGAATTCACCCCTCCACTTT
NA	13	TRBJ2-1	TRBV11-2	NA	CASREGPGNEQFF	TGTGCCAGCAGGGAGGGCCCGGGCAATGAGCAGTTCTTC
once	14	TRBJ1-2	TRBV30	NA	CAWSVPGSSYGYTF	TGTGCCTGGAGTGTCCCAGGGAGTAGCTATGGCTACACCTTC
NA	16	TRBJ2-4	TRBV27	NA	CASKSVGANDKNIQYF	TGTGCCAGCAAGTCGGTGGGGGCAAATGACAAAAACATTCAGTACTTC
NA	15	TRBJ1-3	TRBV6-5	NA	CASSYSSVSGNTIYF	TGTGCCAGCAGTTACTCGTCCGTCTCTGGAAACACCATATATTTT
NA	14	TRBJ2-7	TRBV7-8	NA	CASTKTRETYEQYF	TGTGCCAGCACGAAGACTAGGGAGACCTACGAGCAGTACTTC
NA	14	TRBJ2-1	TRBV5-1	TRBD2	CASTPGLLYNEQFF	TGCGCCAGCACTCCGGGACTACTATACAATGAGCAGTTCTTC
NA	14	TRBJ2-7	TRBV6-5	NA	CASSKQRARYEQYF	TGTGCCAGCAGCAAACAGCGGGCCAGGTACGAGCAGTACTTC
once	13	TRBJ2-5	TRBV5-1	NA	CASSWEVQETQYF	TGCGCCAGCAGTTGGGAGGTCCAAGAGACCCAGTACTTC
NA	16	TRBJ1-2	TRBV18	NA	CASSPPWGTGNYGYTF	TGTGCCAGCTCACCACCGTGGGGGACGGGTAACTATGGCTACACCTTC
NA	15	TRBJ2-1	TRBV5-4	NA	CASSLVAGSTNEQFF	TGTGCCAGCAGCTTGGTGGCAGGGTCTACGAATGAGCAGTTCTTC
NA	14	TRBJ2-7	TRBV2	TRBD2	CASRVAGGSYEQYF	TGTGCCAGCAGGGTAGCGGGGGGCTCCTACGAGCAGTACTTC
NA	15	TRBJ2-1	TRBV10-2	TRBD2	CASRASGSSYNEQFF	TGCGCCAGCAGGGCTAGCGGGAGCTCCTACAATGAGCAGTTCTTC
NA	11	TRBJ2-7	TRBV27	NA	CASSRGNEQYF	TGTGCCAGCAGTAGGGGGAACGAGCAGTACTTC
NA	12	TRBJ1-6	TRBV6-5	NA	CATGRGDSPLHF	TGTGCGACAGGAAGGGGAGATTCACCCCTCCACTTT
NA	16	TRBJ1-5	TRBV9	TRBD1	CASRTRTGCDNQPQHF	TGTGCCAGCAGAACCCGGACAGGGTGTGACAATCAGCCCCAGCATTTT
once	15	TRBJ2-1	TRBV5-1	TRBD1	CASSEGQGLNNEQFF	TGCGCCAGCAGCGAGGGACAGGGGCTAAACAATGAGCAGTTCTTC
once	13	TRBJ1-3	TRBV7-8	NA	CASGDFSGNTIYF	TGTGCCAGCGGGGACTTCTCTGGAAACACCATATATTTT
NA	15	TRBJ1-5	TRBV6-6	NA	CASSYSFLGDQPQHF	TGTGCCAGCAGTTACTCGTTTCTAGGGGATCAGCCCCAGCATTTT
NA	12	TRBJ2-7	TRBV6-6	NA	CASGDLLYEQYF	TGTGCCAGCGGGGACCTACTCTACGAGCAGTACTTC
NA	14	TRBJ1-2	TRBV4-1	TRBD1	CASKAPGQGSGYTF	TGCGCCAGCAAGGCTCCAGGACAGGGCTCTGGCTACACCTTC
NA	15	TRBJ1-6	TRBV9	NA	CASSVSDSYNSPLHF	TGTGCCAGCAGCGTCTCGGACTCCTATAATTCACCCCTCCACTTT
NA	16	TRBJ2-1	TRBV5-1	TRBD2	CASFPSGTSGINEQFF	TGCGCCAGTTTCCCTTCCGGGACTAGCGGGATTAATGAGCAGTTCTTC
NA	15	TRBJ2-7	TRBV18	TRBD1	CASSPPGQARHEQYF	TGTGCCAGCTCACCACCGGGACAGGCCCGACACGAGCAGTACTTC
NA	19	TRBJ2-5	TRBV4-1	TRBD1	CASSQEGGSGTGLGETQYF	TGCGCCAGCAGCCAAGAAGGAGGGAGCGGGACAGGGTTGGGGGAGACCCAGTACTTC
once	17	TRBJ1-3	TRBV7-6	TRBD1	CASSSEGEQGAGNTIYF	TGTGCCAGCAGCTCCGAGGGGGAACAGGGGGCTGGAAACACCATATATTTT
NA	11	TRBJ1-5	TRBV3-1/TRBV3-2	NA	CASSPSKPQHF	TGTGCCAGCAGTCCCAGTAAGCCCCAGCATTTT
NA	13	TRBJ2-2	TRBV12-3/TRBV12-4	NA	CASSFAATGELFF	TGTGCCAGCAGTTTTGCAGCCACCGGGGAGCTGTTTTTT